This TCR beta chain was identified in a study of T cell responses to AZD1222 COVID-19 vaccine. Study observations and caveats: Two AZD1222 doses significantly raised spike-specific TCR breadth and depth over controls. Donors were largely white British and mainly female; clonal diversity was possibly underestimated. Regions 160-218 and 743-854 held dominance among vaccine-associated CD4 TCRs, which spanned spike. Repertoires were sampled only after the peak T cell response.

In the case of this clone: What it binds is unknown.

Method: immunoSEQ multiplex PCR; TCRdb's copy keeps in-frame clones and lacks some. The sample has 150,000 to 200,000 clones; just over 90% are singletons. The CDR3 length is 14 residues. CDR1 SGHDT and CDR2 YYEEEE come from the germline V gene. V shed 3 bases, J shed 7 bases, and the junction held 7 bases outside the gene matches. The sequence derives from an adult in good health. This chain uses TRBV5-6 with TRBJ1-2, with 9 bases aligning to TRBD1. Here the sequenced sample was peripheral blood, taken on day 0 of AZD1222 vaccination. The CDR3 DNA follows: TGTGCCAGCAGCTGGGGACAGGGATCCATTGGCTACACCTTC. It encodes CASSWGQGSIGYTF.